This TCR beta chain was sequenced during a study of identical twins (dated by TCRdb to the mid-2010s). Background for the entire study: To test whether fetal clonotypes persist, the study used deep sequencing on TCR alpha and beta repertoires from monozygotic twins, unrelated adults of various ages, and cord blood. To rule out contamination, the twin experiments were replicated at different times with different library preparation protocols. Overall study outcomes, separate from this receptor: In beta out-of-frame sequences, excess twin sharing was weaker, because having fewer shared sequences lowered the signal-to-noise ratio. Because the same donors could not be followed over many years, conclusions were based on cross-sectional statistical analysis. Compared with coincidental sharing between unrelated individuals, out-of-frame TCR alpha sequences shared between twins showed an excess of sequences with low generation probability. Out-of-frame TCR alpha sharing in monozygotic twins was systematically underestimated by recombination models, whereas sharing between unrelated individuals was in agreement with the recombination models. Zero-insertion analyses could be partly confounded by invariant T cells such as MAIT and iNKT, though diverse VJ usage argued against such confounding for most clonotypes. Fewer insertions were carried by abundant cord blood beta clonotypes; a weaker similar trend was observed in young adult naive repertoires, while no such trend was observed in memory repertoires.

This clonotype was observed a handful of times. Its antigen is unknown. One base away there is no much larger clone; base qualities are not given. Every donor in the study was a healthy Caucasian. The researchers also sequenced three unrelated adults who were not twins: a male aged 18 to 30, a male aged 50 to 60, and a female aged 50 to 60. Miltenyi CD45RO+ enrichment and human naive T-cell isolation kits were used to isolate memory (CD45RO+) and naive T cells from PBMC. The library was made by 5' RACE. The listed sequencing device is Illumina HiSeq 2000. A universal primer binding site was added through template switching, and the final cDNA carried a unique molecular identifier so that TCR cDNA molecules could be counted accurately. Specific primers in the conserved constant-segment region were used to synthesize first-strand cDNA for TCR alpha and beta chains. To control for contamination, each cDNA library was double barcoded with a SMART-Mk sample barcode plus Illumina barcodes. TruSeq adapter sequences and Illumina sample barcodes were added in two successive PCR steps. Sequencing of the TCR alpha and beta cDNA libraries was done on the Illumina HiSeq platform using custom primers. The original methods were these. Unique molecular identifiers were extracted from raw reads with MiGEC, and CDR3 positions were determined with MiXCR. For each individual, recombination models were inferred using an EM algorithm with the repgenHMM and IGoR tools. Shared clonotype analysis was performed with the tcR package in R, normalizing sharing by the product of cloneset sizes. To study raw recombination without the effects of thymic and clonal selection, out-of-frame nonproductive sequences were analyzed. TCRdb handled the public reads itself, with Q25 trimming in fastp and clone calling in MiXCR, and kept productive beta chains. All rows with the same CDR3 protein become a single entry with the most common DNA and genes. TCRdb, rather than the study authors, made the V and J calls. For this sample the table gives 690,000 or so distinct CDR3 sequences, of which around 6% were detected only once. The top ten constitute around 2% of the sample.

This TCR derives from a man aged 18 to 30 in good health. Sequencing was performed on naive T cells sorted from blood. The cell subset or site label, read with the paper, signifies: cells isolated with a human naive T-cell isolation kit.

The CDR3 here reads CASSQLAGSEQYF. The base sequence is TGTGCCAGCAGCCAACTAGCGGGAAGCGAGCAGTACTTC. The chain is assembled from TRBV3-1 and TRBJ2-7; 9 middle bases align to TRBD2. Trimmed from V: 2 bases; trimmed from J: 6 bases; junction bases lacking a gene match: 2. Counted from cysteine to phenylalanine, this CDR3 has 13 amino acids. Kept here is only the CDR3 DNA, which spans 39 bases and is read in frame from base 1. The germline V gene (reference sequence) supplies CDR1 LGHDT and CDR2 YNNKEL.